The subject of this entry is one T cell receptor (beta chain). Trimming shortened V by 0 bases and J by 8 bases, and 14 bases separated the two germline ends. Germline values: CDR1 SGHNT, CDR2 YYREEE (reference sequence). The CDR3 has 14 amino acids. This sample stems from a study of blood T cell repertoires in COVID-19. Authors' data handling: By means of reference gene primer amplification, nucleated cell counts were estimated. TCRdb keeps only in-frame clones here, not all; method: immunoSEQ multiplex PCR. That table supplies the V and J calls and clone size; D and trimming were determined from the DNA. Of under 75,000 clones in the sample, more than 60% were seen once.

The TCR sequence derives from a woman between 50 and 59 years old with active or convalescent COVID-19. Sequenced sample: peripheral blood. The chain recombines TRBV5-4 with TRBJ1-2, with TRBD1 as a possible D gene (6 bases). The CDR3 is CASSLGAGDGGYTF. The CDR3 nucleotides are TGTGCCAGCAGCTTGGGGGCAGGGGATGGCGGCTACACCTTC.